Listed here are 8 T cell receptor beta chains from one sample, sequenced in a study of shared clonotypes between healthy human individuals. The table came from immunoSEQ multiplex PCR; TCRdb's copy has only in-frame clones and leaves some out. The data show around 1.1 million clones, with 60% to 80% seen just once and 0.85% to 1% held by the top ten. Sample: memory CD4+ T cells from PBMCs. The subset is: CD45RA-negative fraction. All receptors come from a man younger than 30 in good health. Some clones in this sample may be carry-over from other donors' samples.

The rearrangement links TRBV27 to TRBJ2-1; perhaps D is TRBD1 or TRBD2 (5 bases each). The germline V gene has CDR1 MNHEY and CDR2 SMNVEV (reference sequence). The CDR3 covers 13 residues. Trimming pared 7 bases from V and 10 bases from J, leaving 17 bases between. CDR3 bases: TGTGCCAGCACCCTGGTTGGGGGATACGAGCAGTTCTTC. It yields the protein CASTLVGGYEQFF.

Details on this clone: A far bigger clonotype differs at one base, so this is likely a read error. Other DNA sequences in the sample encode the same CDR3. CDR3 DNA: TGCGCCAGCAGCCAGGACAGGGGGAACCGTAACTATGGCTATACCTTC. Encoded protein: CASSQDRGNRNYGYTF. The J gene is TRBJ1-2, the V gene TRBV4-3; 10 positions agree with TRBD1. Per the germline V gene, CDR1 is LGHNA and CDR2 is YSLEER. The CDR3 covers 16 residues.

The rearrangement joins TRBV5-1 to TRBJ1-5, with a weak D call TRBD1 (5 bases). Trimming removed 0 bases at V and 1 base at J, with 11 bases between. Germline values: CDR1 SGHRS, CDR2 YFSETQ. The CDR3 length is 16 residues. CDR3 in amino acids: CASSLGDRKSNQPQHF. The DNA for the CDR3 is TGCGCCAGCAGCTTGGGAGACAGAAAAAGCAATCAGCCCCAGCATTTT.

This chain joins TRBV7-3 and TRBJ2-3; either TRBD1 or TRBD2 may fit D (6 bases each). Germline V gives CDR1 SGHTA, CDR2 FQGTGA. V gave up 1 base and J gave up 4 bases, with 21 bases separating them. The CDR3 loop spans 18 amino acids. This CDR3 reads CASSLNPAGQGSADTQYF. The CDR3 nucleotides read TGTGCCAGCAGCTTAAATCCCGCGGGGCAGGGGAGTGCAGATACGCAGTATTTT.

V gene TRBV27 combines with J gene TRBJ2-3; no clear D. CDR3 length: 13 residues. The germline gives CDR1 MNHEY, CDR2 SMNVEV (reference sequence). The ends were cut back, 8 bases at V and 2 bases at J, with 11 bases in the middle. The CDR3 loop reads CASGTSNTDTQYF. The CDR3 region has the DNA TGTGCCAGCGGTACCTCTAACACAGATACGCAGTATTTT.

This rearrangement joins TRBV15 to TRBJ2-2, with 10 bases that match TRBD2. J was trimmed by 9 bases and V by 2 bases; bases with no gene match: 9. The CDR3 loop spans 16 amino acids. Looked up from germline, CDR1 is LNHNV and CDR2 is YYDKDF (reference sequence). As DNA, the CDR3 is TGTGCCACCAGCAGACCCAGCGGGAGGGCCTTCCGGGAGCTGTTTTTT. Its translation: CATSRPSGRAFRELFF.

As concerns this clone: This sample includes further DNA sequences coding for the same CDR3. This rearrangement joins TRBV6-5 to TRBJ1-5, with unresolved D. V lost 8 bases and J lost 3, with 11 bases in between. This CDR3 is 13 amino acids long. Germline V CDR1 and CDR2: MNHEY, SVGAGI. Here the CDR3 reads CASSSRDNQPQHF. CDR3 coding DNA: TGTGCCAGCTCGTCTAGGGACAATCAGCCCCAGCATTTT.

The chain has TRBV30 and TRBJ1-1; 7 nucleotides align to TRBD1. Trimming took 3 bases from V and 3 from J; bases not matched to a gene: 4. This CDR3 region has 13 residues. The V gene's germline CDR1 is GTSNPN and CDR2 SVGIG (reference sequence). The CDR3 spells CAWRQGFDTEAFF. The DNA of the CDR3 is TGTGCCTGGAGACAGGGGTTCGACACTGAAGCTTTCTTT.